The clone carrying this TCR beta chain has ten or more counts. Its cognate antigen is unknown. Other autoimmune diseases, uncontrolled infections, pregnancy and lactation each led to patient exclusion. These data originate in a study of Graves' ophthalmopathy and Graves' hyperthyroidism. Study context: No ophthalmopathy within 18 months of follow-up signified stable hyperthyroidism.

This CDR3 is built from 17 residues. Germline V lookup: CDR1 ENHRY, CDR2 SYGVKD. V shed 10 bases and J 1 base; nucleotides not matched to a gene: 12. General study results and limits: A majority of expanded thyroid clonotypes exceeding 0.001 frequency were likewise present in blood.

Amplified TCR beta CDR3 regions were obtained using RNA transcripts as template. RT-PCR with HTBI primers came first, then second-round multiplex PCR. TCRdb passed the multiplex PCR reads through MiXCR, listing each CDR3 protein once. The profile covers around 1,200,000 distinct CDR3 sequences, with about 35% appearing a single time and around 10% taken by the ten largest. The specimen was peripheral blood or thyroid tissue (not recorded which). This clonotype was sampled from an adult man with Graves' hyperthyroidism. V usage is TRBV10-3 and J usage is TRBJ2-2, with 10 bases that match TRBD1. The CDR3 region is CATDLRGQGGNTGELFF. The CDR3 region has the DNA TGTGCCACGGATCTTCGAGGACAGGGGGGGAACACCGGGGAGCTGTTTTTT.